Included here is one T cell receptor beta chain sequence, with context. Recruited during active infection, patients (from Seattle) were subsequently followed longitudinally. Per the original data handling: For nucleated cells, counts were estimated from reference gene primer amplification. TCRdb keeps only in-frame clones here, not all; method: immunoSEQ multiplex PCR. Clone size and V and J calls were adopted from that table, with D and trimming inferred from the DNA. The sample holds around 300,000 clones; 88% are singletons and the top ten take 1.5% to 2%. The sample originates from a study of blood T cell repertoires in COVID-19. On the study more broadly: Some COVID-19 samples were acute and others convalescent; all came from the United States, Italy and Spain.

Sequencing used peripheral blood. The sequence came from a woman aged 30 to 39 with COVID-19, enrolled during active disease.

The CDR3 bases are TGTGCCAGCAGCTTGGATCAGGGCACCGGGGAGCTGTTTTTT. Protein: CASSLDQGTGELFF. The chain joins TRBV5-4 to TRBJ2-2, with a tentative D call TRBD1 (5 bases). V was pared by 0 bases and J by 4 bases, with 7 bases between. The CDR3 totals 14 residues. The germline gives CDR1 SGHNT, CDR2 YYREEE (reference sequence).